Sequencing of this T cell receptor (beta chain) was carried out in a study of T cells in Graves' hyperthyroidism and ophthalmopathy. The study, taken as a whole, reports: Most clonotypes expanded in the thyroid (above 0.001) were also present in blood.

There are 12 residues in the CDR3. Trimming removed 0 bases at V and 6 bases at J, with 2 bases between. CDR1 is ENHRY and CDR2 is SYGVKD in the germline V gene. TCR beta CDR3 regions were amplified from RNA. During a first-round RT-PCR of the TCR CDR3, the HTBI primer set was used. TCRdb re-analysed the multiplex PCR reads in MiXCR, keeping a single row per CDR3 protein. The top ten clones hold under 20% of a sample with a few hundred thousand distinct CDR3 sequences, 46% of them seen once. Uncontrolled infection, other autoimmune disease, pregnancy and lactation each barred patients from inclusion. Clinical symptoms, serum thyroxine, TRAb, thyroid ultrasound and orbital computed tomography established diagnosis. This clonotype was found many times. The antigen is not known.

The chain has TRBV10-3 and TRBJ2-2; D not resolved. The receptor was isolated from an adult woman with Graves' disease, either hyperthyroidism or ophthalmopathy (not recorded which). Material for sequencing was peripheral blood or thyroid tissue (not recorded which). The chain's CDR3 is CAISESPGELFF. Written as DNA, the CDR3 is TGTGCCATCAGTGAGTCCCCCGGGGAGCTGTTTTTT.